What follows are 16 T cell receptor beta chains derived from one specimen sequenced in a study of T-cell reconstitution after alpha-beta-depleted transplantation in children. Construction of the TCRbeta library involved unique molecular identifiers. TCRdb recomputed calls from the PCR reads with MiXCR, one row per CDR3 protein. There are about 130,000 distinct CDR3 sequences in the sample; about a tenth occur only once, and less than 25% lies in the top ten. The sample here was PBMCs, mostly from graft donor cells, taken 180 days after TCRalphabeta/CD19-depleted stem cell transplant. The receptors here all came from a girl under two years old who had a stem cell transplant for combined immunodeficiency, so the T cells may come from the graft donor.

This rearrangement joins TRBV5-1 to TRBJ2-2; 10 positions agree with TRBD1. This CDR3 spans 14 amino acids. Germline V gene lookup returns CDR1 SGHRS and CDR2 YFSETQ. V shed 4 bases, J shed 5 bases, and the junction held 2 bases outside the gene matches. DNA for the CDR3: TGCGCCAGCAGCCCGGGACAGGGGACCGGGGAGCTGTTTTTT. Its translation is CASSPGQGTGELFF.

This clonotype was recorded at least ten times. The rearrangement uses TRBV14 and TRBJ2-3; D is uncertain. The ends were cut back, 1 base at V and 4 bases at J, with 12 bases in the middle. Per germline, CDR1 SGHDN and CDR2 FVKESK. The CDR3 consists of 15 residues. CDR3 protein: CASSQVKVVADTQYF. In DNA, the CDR3 is TGTGCCAGCAGCCAAGTGAAGGTAGTCGCAGATACGCAGTATTTT.

This chain connects TRBV24-1 to TRBJ1-5; 8 nucleotides align to TRBD1. Germline lookup yields CDR1 KGHDR and CDR2 SFDVKD. V shed 3 bases, J shed 7 bases, and the junction held 7 bases outside the gene matches. This CDR3 region has 15 residues. CDR3 amino acids: CATSDPDREGQPQHF. The CDR3 DNA sequence: TGTGCCACCAGTGATCCGGACAGGGAAGGGCAGCCCCAGCATTTT.

This chain links TRBV19 with TRBJ2-7; 10 bases are shared with TRBD1. The CDR3 contains 12 residues. Germline V gene data show CDR1 as LNHDA and CDR2 as SQIVND (reference sequence). With 9 bases clipped from V and 4 bases from J, the junction kept 3 bases outside the gene matches. The CDR3 spells CASPDRGYEQYF. In DNA, the CDR3 is TGTGCCAGCCCGGACAGGGGGTACGAGCAGTACTTC. Complete variable domain (other parts from reference TRBV19 and TRBJ2-7): DGGITQSPKYLFRKEGQNVTLSCEQNLNHDAMYWYRQDPGQGLRLIYYSQIVNDFQKGDIAEGYSVSREKKESFPLTVTSAQKNPTAFYLCASPDRGYEQYFGPGTRLTVT.

The rearrangement uses TRBV5-6 and TRBJ1-1, with TRBD1 identical over 8 bases. The junction had 13 bases not matched to a gene; V was cut back by 5 bases and J by 4 bases. Per the germline V gene, CDR1 is SGHDT and CDR2 is YYEEEE. The CDR3 extends over 16 amino acids. The CDR3 spells CASSYNRGSWGTEAFF. DNA of the CDR3: TGTGCCAGCAGTTACAACAGGGGGAGTTGGGGCACTGAAGCTTTCTTT.

The sample holds many counts of this clonotype. The genes are TRBV20-1 and TRBJ2-1; possible D gene TRBD2, 6 bases. CDR1 and CDR2 (germline): DFQATT, SNEGSKA (reference sequence). This CDR3 comprises 12 residues. Trimming took 1 base from V and 9 from J, leaving 10 bases between them. In nucleotides, the CDR3 is TGCAGTGCTAGAGTGGGGGGAATTGAGCAGTTCTTC. This sequence encodes CSARVGGIEQFF.

The chain employs TRBV7-2 and TRBJ2-7, with 7 bases aligning to TRBD1. The CDR3 consists of 15 residues. Germline V gives CDR1 SGHTA, CDR2 FQGNSA. V was pared by 5 bases and J by 6 bases, with 13 bases of the junction left unmatched. The CDR3 coding sequence is TGTGCCAGCAGCCACGGGGACAGACTTCGAGGCGAGCAGTACTTC. This gives the protein CASSHGDRLRGEQYF.

This clonotype turned up a few times. V and J are TRBV20-1 and TRBJ2-2; 11 positions match TRBD1. V trimming: 0 bases; J trimming: 5 bases; junction bases outside the gene matches: 8. Per germline, CDR1 DFQATT and CDR2 SNEGSKA (reference sequence). CDR3 length: 17 amino acids. This CDR3 is CSARENPGTGGTGELFF. The CDR3, as DNA: TGCAGTGCTAGAGAGAATCCCGGGACAGGGGGGACCGGGGAGCTGTTTTTT.

The chain employs TRBV29-1 and TRBJ2-1; no clear D. This CDR3 spans 10 amino acids. The ends were cut back, 5 bases at V and 12 bases at J, with 11 bases in the middle. The V gene's germline CDR1 is SQVTM and CDR2 ANQGSEA. CDR3: CSVRSLGQFF. CDR3 coding DNA: TGCAGCGTTCGAAGTCTGGGGCAGTTCTTC.

This clonotype occurred a few times. The genes are TRBV20-1 and TRBJ2-2, with a possible D match to TRBD2 (5 bases). The germline gives CDR1 DFQATT, CDR2 SNEGSKA (reference sequence). Between the trimmed V and J ends, which lost 6 bases and 2 bases, there was a span of 13 bases. This CDR3 region has 14 residues. The CDR3 loop reads CSAKRAGNTGELFF. The CDR3 DNA sequence: TGCAGTGCGAAGAGGGCAGGAAACACCGGGGAGCTGTTTTTT.

The chain employs TRBV5-1 and TRBJ2-5; D may be TRBD1 or TRBD2 (5 bases each). The CDR3 has 11 amino acids. The germline gives CDR1 SGHRS, CDR2 YFSETQ. Trimming cost V 4 bases and J 4 bases, with 5 bases left between them. The CDR3 spells CASSGGETQYF. In DNA, the CDR3 is TGCGCCAGCAGCGGGGGAGAGACCCAGTACTTC.

This clonotype was picked up a small number of times. The chain uses TRBV28 and TRBJ2-7; D is ambiguous. The CDR3 has 13 amino acids. Looked up from germline, CDR1 is MDHEN and CDR2 is SYDVKM. Trimming removed 8 bases from V and 6 bases from J, with 17 bases in between. CDR3 DNA: TGTGCCAGCCGCAGTACCGACGTTGGCGAGCAGTACTTC. Amino acids: CASRSTDVGEQYF.

J is TRBJ2-1 and V is TRBV29-1; maybe TRBD2 (6 bases). Per germline, CDR1 SQVTM and CDR2 ANQGSEA. This CDR3 is built from 14 residues. Trimming removed 7 bases at V and 4 bases at J, with 17 bases between. CDR3 DNA sequence: TGCAGCGGGGTGGAGGGGTTCTCATACAATGAGCAGTTCTTC. Protein sequence: CSGVEGFSYNEQFF.

This sequence joins TRBV29-1 and TRBJ2-3, with 7 bases matching TRBD1. J lost 3 bases, V lost 7 bases, and 10 bases had no gene match. The CDR3 covers 14 residues. Germline assignment: CDR1 SQVTM and CDR2 ANQGSEA. The CDR3 is CSAQPTGSTDTQYF. Written as DNA, the CDR3 is TGCAGCGCTCAGCCGACAGGGTCGACAGATACGCAGTATTTT.

J is TRBJ2-2 and V is TRBV20-1; TRBD2 might be the D (6 bases). The V gene lost 3 bases and the J gene lost 4 bases, with 12 bases spanning the gap. The length of the CDR3 is 14 residues. CDR1 is DFQATT, CDR2 SNEGSKA, per germline (reference sequence). DNA of the CDR3: TGCAGTGCTAGTAATCCGCGGGGCACCGGGGAGCTGTTTTTT. This encodes CSASNPRGTGELFF.

This clonotype was observed a few times. The chain recombines TRBV9 with TRBJ2-2; D gene ambiguous. There are 15 residues in the CDR3. V was pared by 0 bases and J by 4 bases, with 10 bases between. The germline gives CDR1 SGDLS, CDR2 YYNGEE. The CDR3 DNA follows: TGTGCCAGCAGCGTAGTGGGCAGTCTCACCGGGGAGCTGTTTTTT. It translates to CASSVVGSLTGELFF.